A single sample is the source of the 20 T cell receptor beta chains below, sequenced in a study of blood T cell repertoires in COVID-19. Profiling relied on immunoSEQ multiplex PCR, and the TCRdb table lists in-frame clones only, not all of them. The sample holds some 370,000 clones, around 86% seen once. Sample: PBMCs or T cells enriched from blood (not recorded which). The source of these receptors is a woman between 45 and 60 years old who had recovered from COVID-19.

The chain couples TRBV3-1 (or the pseudogene TRBV3-2) to TRBJ1-3; perhaps TRBD1 as D (5 bases). CDR1 is LGHDT, CDR2 YNNKEL, per germline (reference sequence). Trimming stripped 1 base from V and 1 base from J, with 8 bases between. The CDR3 runs to 15 residues. CDR3 sequence: CASSQVRGSGNTIYF. The DNA for the CDR3 is TGTGCCAGCAGCCAAGTTAGGGGATCTGGAAACACCATATATTTT.

The chain couples TRBV5-1 to TRBJ1-2; D may be TRBD1 (5 bases). The ends were cut back, 10 bases at V and 0 bases at J, with 25 bases in the middle. Germline CDR1 and CDR2: SGHRS and YFSETQ. The CDR3 runs to 17 residues. The CDR3 DNA reads as TGCGCCGGCGCTACCCCCGCAACAGGAGCCCCTAACTATGGCTACACCTTC. Amino acid sequence: CAGATPATGAPNYGYTF.

The rearrangement uses TRBV6-5 and TRBJ2-2; D might be TRBD2 (5 bases). Germline V gene data show CDR1 as MNHEY and CDR2 as SVGAGI. The CDR3 covers 13 residues. The germline V and J ends were trimmed by 5 bases and 8 bases, with 12 bases remaining between them. CDR3 DNA sequence: TGTGCCAGCAGTAATAGCGCGAGAGGGGAGCTGTTTTTT. It codes for CASSNSARGELFF.

V and J are TRBV27 and TRBJ1-2; 11 bases are shared with TRBD1. This CDR3 region has 19 residues. With 3 bases clipped from V and 5 bases from J, the junction kept 17 bases outside the gene matches. From germline, CDR1 is MNHEY and CDR2 SMNVEV (reference sequence). CDR3 region: CASSFPSGTGGGLGYGYTF. The CDR3 nucleotides read TGTGCCAGCAGTTTCCCCTCCGGGACAGGGGGAGGTCTGGGGTATGGCTACACCTTC.

This chain joins TRBV7-6 and TRBJ2-1; TRBD2 matches 8 bases. Germline CDR1 SGHVS, CDR2 FNYEAQ. The CDR3 consists of 16 residues. V lost 4 bases and J lost 4; bases outside the gene matches: 9. The chain's CDR3 is CASSWAGTSSYNEQFF. Here the CDR3 DNA reads TGTGCCAGCAGCTGGGCCGGGACTAGTTCTTACAATGAGCAGTTCTTC.

This clone was recorded only once. The chain uses TRBV6-6 and TRBJ1-2; TRBD1 matches 8 bases. The V gene's germline CDR1 is MNHNY and CDR2 SVGAGI (reference sequence). The CDR3 is made up of 14 amino acids. With V trimmed by 0 bases and J by 6 bases, 3 bases remained unmatched. The CDR3 region is CASSYSDRDNGYTF. Here the CDR3 DNA reads TGTGCCAGCAGTTACTCGGACAGGGATAATGGCTACACCTTC.

This clone has just one count. This rearrangement joins TRBV6-5 to TRBJ1-2; TRBD1 matches at 9 bases. The CDR3 length is 14 residues. The V gene end was trimmed by 10 bases and the J gene end by 4 bases; junction bases not matched to a gene: 10. Per the germline V gene, CDR1 is MNHEY and CDR2 is SVGAGI. The CDR3 sequence is CATTDPGQGYGYTF. In DNA form, the CDR3 reads TGTGCCACTACGGACCCGGGACAGGGCTATGGCTACACCTTC.

In its sample, this clone was seen many times. The V and J genes are TRBV7-2 and TRBJ2-7; D perhaps matches TRBD1 (6 bases). Germline V gene data show CDR1 as SGHTA and CDR2 as FQGNSA. The CDR3 is made up of 18 amino acids. V was trimmed by 4 bases and J by 3 bases, leaving 25 bases between them. The CDR3 protein is CASSSRPGHKRVIYEQYF. CDR3 sequence (DNA): TGTGCCAGCAGCTCCCGACCGGGACACAAAAGGGTGATCTACGAGCAGTACTTC.

This clone came up a few times. J is TRBJ2-5 and V is TRBV2; tentative D call: TRBD1 (6 bases). Germline CDR1 and CDR2: SNHLY and FYNNEI. This CDR3 region has 14 residues. Trimming stripped 7 bases from V and 1 base from J, with 13 bases between. CDR3 protein: CASKEQGPQETQYF. The CDR3 region has the DNA TGTGCCAGCAAAGAACAGGGACCCCAAGAGACCCAGTACTTC.

There are a few counts of this clone. The CDR3 here is CASSLSQGNSPLHF. DNA of the CDR3: TGTGCCAGCAGTTTGTCACAGGGCAATTCACCCCTCCACTTT. V gene TRBV28 combines with J gene TRBJ1-6; D might be TRBD1 (6 bases). The CDR3 contains 14 residues. Looked up from germline, CDR1 is MDHEN and CDR2 is SYDVKM. V lost 3 bases to trimming and J lost 7 bases, with 10 bases between them. The full variable domain, rest sourced from reference TRBV28 and TRBJ1-6, is DVKVTQSSRYLVKRTGEKVFLECVQDMDHENMFWYRQDPGLGLRLIYFSYDVKMKEKGDIPEGYSVSREKKERFSLILESASTNQTSMYLCASSLSQGNSPLHFGNGTRLTVT.

The rearrangement joins TRBV5-1 to TRBJ2-7, with TRBD2 identical over 9 bases. V lost 3 bases, J lost 0 bases, and 13 bases stayed unmatched. Germline assignment: CDR1 SGHRS and CDR2 YFSETQ. The CDR3 is made up of 18 amino acids. CDR3 protein: CASSWLGTSSYSSYEQYF. DNA for the CDR3: TGCGCCAGCAGCTGGTTAGGGACTAGCTCATATAGCTCCTACGAGCAGTACTTC.

The chain carries TRBV30 and TRBJ1-2, with D maybe TRBD1 (6 bases). The CDR3 is 12 amino acids. With 1 base removed from V and 6 bases from J, the gap between germline ends came to 9 bases. Germline lookup yields CDR1 GTSNPN and CDR2 SVGIG (reference sequence). The CDR3 loop reads CAWSEGGHGYTF. As DNA, the CDR3 is TGTGCCTGGAGTGAAGGGGGTCATGGCTACACCTTC.

The rearrangement uses TRBV7-2 and TRBJ2-3, with TRBD2 matching over 9 bases. Germline-derived CDR1 and CDR2 are SGHTA and FQGNSA. Trimming took 4 bases from V and 2 from J; bases not matched to a gene: 1. This CDR3 contains 14 residues. The CDR3 is CASSSGLATDTQYF. DNA for the CDR3: TGTGCCAGCAGCTCGGGACTAGCCACAGATACGCAGTATTTT.

The rearrangement uses TRBV18 and TRBJ2-7, with 10 bases identical to TRBD2. Trimming took 2 bases from V and 5 from J; bases not matched to a gene: 3. CDR1 KGHSH and CDR2 LQKENI come from the germline V gene. CDR3 length equals 14 residues. The CDR3 DNA is TGTGCCAGCTCACCATCTCTAGCGGGAGACGAGCAGTACTTC. This sequence encodes CASSPSLAGDEQYF.

The J gene is TRBJ2-7, the V gene TRBV19; 8 bases align to TRBD2. This CDR3 contains 16 residues. In germline, CDR1 is LNHDA, CDR2 SQIVND (reference sequence). The V and J ends lost 5 bases and 0 bases, in that order; junction bases with no gene match: 9. Here the CDR3 reads CASSPLSGAGSYEQYF. CDR3 in DNA: TGTGCCAGTAGTCCCCTTAGCGGGGCAGGCTCCTACGAGCAGTACTTC. The full variable domain, with the rest looked up from reference TRBV19 and TRBJ2-7, is DGGITQSPKYLFRKEGQNVTLSCEQNLNHDAMYWYRQDPGQGLRLIYYSQIVNDFQKGDIAEGYSVSREKKESFPLTVTSAQKNPTAFYLCASSPLSGAGSYEQYFGPGTRLTVT.

CDR3 coding DNA: TGTGCCAGCACAGACCAGGGTTTCTATAATTCACCCCTCCACTTT. Residues: CASTDQGFYNSPLHF. The V call is TRBV7-2, the J call TRBJ1-6; D might be TRBD1 (5 bases). V was clipped by 7 bases and J by 3 bases, with 13 bases between them. The germline gives CDR1 SGHTA, CDR2 FQGNSA. The CDR3 has 15 amino acids.

The V and J genes are TRBV19 and TRBJ1-3; D is unresolved. The CDR3 has 12 residues. Germline V CDR1 and CDR2: LNHDA, SQIVND (reference sequence). The ends were cut back, 4 bases at V and 5 bases at J, with 6 bases in the middle. This chain's CDR3 is CASSNRRNTIYF. In DNA form, the CDR3 reads TGTGCCAGTAGTAACAGAAGAAACACCATATATTTT.

A remark on this clone: Different DNA sequences within this sample yield the same CDR3. The chain recombines TRBV27 with TRBJ2-7, with D perhaps TRBD1 (5 bases). CDR3 length equals 14 residues. Deletions cut 4 bases from V and 2 bases from J, with 12 bases between. Germline V gene data show CDR1 as MNHEY and CDR2 as SMNVEV (reference sequence). DNA of the CDR3: TGTGCCAGCAGTTCCCCAGGGCTCCCCTACGAGCAGTACTTC. This translates into CASSSPGLPYEQYF.

V and J are TRBV5-1 and TRBJ1-5; D is uncertain. The CDR3 covers 15 residues. V lost 4 bases and J lost 7, with 18 bases in between. The germline CDR1 and CDR2 sequences are SGHRS and YFSETQ. In DNA, the CDR3 is TGCGCCAGCAGCAAGGACTCGATGTACGGCCAGCCCCAGCATTTT. Its translation: CASSKDSMYGQPQHF.

The chain combines TRBV11-1 with TRBJ2-2, with TRBD2 as a possible D gene (6 bases). V was cut by 2 bases and J by 2 bases, with 9 bases left in between. Germline V gives CDR1 SGHAT, CDR2 FQDESV (reference sequence). This CDR3 is built from 15 residues. The DNA of the CDR3 is TGTGCCAGCAGCTTAAGGCGGGATAACACCGGGGAGCTGTTTTTT. Its protein product is CASSLRRDNTGELFF. Full variable domain (outside the CDR3, taken from reference TRBV11-1 and TRBJ2-2): EAEVAQSPRYKITEKSQAVAFWCDPISGHATLYWYRQILGQGPELLVQFQDESVVDDSQLPKDRFSAERLKGVDSTLKIQPAELGDSAMYLCASSLRRDNTGELFFGEGSRLTVL.